This T cell receptor beta chain comes out of a study of TIL therapy for anti-PD-1-resistant metastatic lung cancer. Time point defined: pre-treatment sample, taken before nivolumab and TIL therapy. Adults with stage 4 NSCLC were enrolled in a phase I trial. In regard to this clone: Its antigen is not identified.

This CDR3 has 13 amino acids. The ends were cut back, 8 bases at V and 3 bases at J, with 14 bases in the middle. Germline V lookup: CDR1 MNHEY, CDR2 SVGAGI. This was the immunoSEQ v3 assay. Method: immunoSEQ multiplex PCR; TCRdb's copy keeps in-frame clones and lacks some. Of 25,000 to 40,000 clones listed, about 70% are singletons. Study results and limitations: This highly selected cohort may not generalize to typical lung cancer patients.

The chain combines TRBV6-5 with TRBJ2-7; TRBD2 is a possible D gene (5 bases). Specimen: blood, collected at baseline. The receptor's source is a woman aged 25 to 80 with non-small cell lung cancer. CDR3 in amino acids: CASSRLADYEQYF. In DNA, the CDR3 is TGTGCCAGCTCTCGGCTAGCCGACTACGAGCAGTACTTC.